Below are 23 T cell receptor beta chains sequenced from a single sample in a study of shared clonotypes between healthy human individuals. Only in-frame clones appear in the TCRdb table, and some are missing; sequencing was by immunoSEQ multiplex PCR. The table shows 550,000 to 850,000 clones, with roughly 70% occurring only once. What was sequenced was memory CD4+ T cells sorted from blood. Subset meaning: CD45RA-negative fraction. The receptors here all came from a woman aged 25-40 years in good health.

This clone was picked up a small number of times. The V call is TRBV5-1, the J call TRBJ2-1, with TRBD2 matching 8 bases. In germline, CDR1 is SGHRS, CDR2 YFSETQ. The CDR3 sequence is 16 residues long. V trimming: 4 bases; J trimming: 8 bases; junction bases outside the gene matches: 14. The CDR3 sequence is CASSAPKRETGDEQFF. CDR3 nucleotide sequence: TGCGCCAGCAGCGCGCCCAAGCGGGAGACGGGGGATGAGCAGTTCTTC.

This chain joins TRBV9 and TRBJ2-7; 10 bases fit TRBD1. V was pared by 3 bases and J by 3 bases, with 12 bases of the junction left unmatched. CDR3 size: 17 residues. The germline CDR1 and CDR2 sequences are SGDLS and YYNGEE. Here the CDR3 reads CASSEPTGQGLRYEQYF. The CDR3 region has the DNA TGTGCCAGCAGCGAGCCGACGGGACAGGGGTTACGCTACGAGCAGTACTTC.

Notes on this clone: The same CDR3 also results from other DNA sequences found in this sample. The chain joins TRBV5-1 to TRBJ1-4; D is unclear. The CDR3 length is 14 residues. Germline CDR1 SGHRS, CDR2 YFSETQ. V gave up 0 bases and J gave up 3 bases, with 6 bases separating them. CDR3 amino acids: CASSLDSPNEKLFF. The CDR3 DNA reads TGCGCCAGCAGCTTGGACAGTCCTAATGAAAAACTGTTTTTT. Complete variable domain (other parts from reference TRBV5-1 and TRBJ1-4): KAGVTQTPRYLIKTRGQQVTLSCSPISGHRSVSWYQQTPGQGLQFLFEYFSETQRNKGNFPGRFSGRQFSNSRSEMNVSTLELGDSALYLCASSLDSPNEKLFFGSGTQLSVL.

The sample holds a few counts of this clone. The chain carries TRBV29-1 and TRBJ2-7, with D tentatively TRBD1 (5 bases). V lost 4 bases to trimming and J lost 6 bases, with 16 bases between them. The CDR3 loop spans 13 amino acids. Germline V gene lookup returns CDR1 SQVTM and CDR2 ANQGSEA. CDR3 sequence reads: CSVGFRAGFEQYF. CDR3 nucleotides: TGCAGCGTTGGCTTCAGGGCAGGTTTCGAGCAGTACTTC.

This clone was detected only once. The CDR3 nucleotides read TGTGCCAGCAGTGAGGCGTCCACTAGCGGAACTAGCACAGATACGCAGTATTTT. It yields the protein CASSEASTSGTSTDTQYF. This chain joins TRBV6-1 and TRBJ2-3; 8 nucleotides match TRBD2. The V segment lost 3 bases and the J segment 0 bases; nucleotides outside the gene matches: 11. The CDR3 covers 18 residues. The germline V gene has CDR1 MNHNS and CDR2 SASEGT.

This clone was picked up a small number of times. This chain links TRBV7-2 with TRBJ1-2; weak D call: TRBD1 (5 bases). V lost 2 bases, J lost 3 bases, and 10 bases lay in between. CDR3 length: 14 residues. Germline assignment: CDR1 SGHTA and CDR2 FQGNSA. The DNA for the CDR3 is TGTGCCAGCAGCTTACAGGGTGGGGACTATGGCTACACCTTC. Translation: CASSLQGGDYGYTF.

The chain links TRBV28 to TRBJ2-1, with 9 bases lining up with TRBD2. Germline loops: CDR1 MDHEN, CDR2 SYDVKM. With V trimmed by 11 bases and J by 9 bases, 11 bases remained unmatched. This CDR3 has 13 residues. CDR3 protein: CASRLAARREQFF. CDR3 coding DNA: TGTGCCTCAAGACTAGCGGCAAGACGTGAGCAGTTCTTC.

V is TRBV28 and J is TRBJ1-4, with D maybe TRBD1 (5 bases). CDR3 size: 15 residues. Germline CDR1 MDHEN, CDR2 SYDVKM. V lost 3 bases, J lost 8 bases, and 16 bases lay in between. CDR3 loop: CASSFVGEVLEKLFF. In DNA, the CDR3 is TGTGCCAGCAGTTTTGTAGGGGAGGTATTGGAAAAACTGTTTTTT.

Details on this clone: The junction does not match germline at one end; this may be a read error. The genes are TRBV5-1 and TRBJ1-1; possible D gene TRBD1, 5 bases. This CDR3 has 13 residues. The germline V gene encodes CDR1 SGHRS and CDR2 YFSETQ. The CDR3 coding sequence is TGCGCCAGCAGCGATCGACAGAACCCTGAAGCTTTCTTT. It codes for CASSDRQNPEAFF.

V and J are TRBV4-1 and TRBJ2-5; D possibly corresponds to TRBD2 (5 bases). V was cut by 3 bases and J by 0 bases, with 11 bases left in between. Germline loops: CDR1 MGHRA, CDR2 YSYEKL. This CDR3 has 15 residues. The CDR3 reads CASSQRAAYQETQYF. CDR3 sequence (DNA): TGCGCCAGCAGCCAGAGGGCTGCGTACCAAGAGACCCAGTACTTC.

The chain has TRBV19 and TRBJ2-1; 10 positions match TRBD2. The CDR3 is made up of 15 amino acids. V lost 5 bases, J lost 6 bases, and 7 bases stayed unmatched. Germline V gene lookup returns CDR1 LNHDA and CDR2 SQIVND (reference sequence). The CDR3 DNA reads TGTGCCAGTAGTTCTCTAGCGGGAGTCCCCAATGAGCAGTTCTTC. Protein sequence: CASSSLAGVPNEQFF.

The chain is built from TRBV5-8 and TRBJ2-3; the match to TRBD1 covers 11 bases. CDR3 length: 14 amino acids. J lost 9 bases, V lost 4 bases, and 7 bases had no gene match. From germline, CDR1 is SGHTS and CDR2 YDEGEE. CDR3 sequence reads: CASSPGQGAQTQYF. CDR3 coding DNA: TGTGCCAGCAGCCCAGGACAGGGGGCGCAGACGCAGTATTTT.

The chain links TRBV5-4 to TRBJ1-1; D not certain. V gave up 4 bases and J gave up 3 bases, with 16 bases separating them. The germline V gene encodes CDR1 SGHNT and CDR2 YYREEE (reference sequence). The CDR3 has 15 amino acids. The CDR3 here is CASSDPQIPHTEAFF. In DNA, the CDR3 is TGTGCCAGCAGCGACCCCCAGATACCCCACACTGAAGCTTTCTTT.

This clone occurred a few times. The chain combines TRBV7-9 with TRBJ1-5; D not resolved. The CDR3 is made up of 13 amino acids. V lost 5 bases and J lost 4, with 9 bases in between. Germline values: CDR1 SEHNR, CDR2 FQNEAQ (reference sequence). In nucleotides, the CDR3 is TGTGCCAGCAGCCGCGACGGTAATCAGCCCCAGCATTTT. It specifies CASSRDGNQPQHF. Variable domain in full (rest from reference TRBV7-9 and TRBJ1-5): DTGVSQNPRHKITKRGQNVTFRCDPISEHNRLYWYRQTLGQGPEFLTYFQNEAQLEKSRLLSDRFSAERPKGSFSTLEIQRTEQGDSAMYLCASSRDGNQPQHFGDGTRLSIL.

Regarding this clone: The same CDR3 can be traced to other DNA sequences in this sample. The chain recombines TRBV19 with TRBJ2-6, with D possibly being TRBD1 (5 bases). CDR3 size: 15 residues. Germline CDR1 reads LNHDA; CDR2 reads SQIVND (reference sequence). Trimming pared 1 base from V and 4 bases from J, leaving 8 bases between. CDR3 sequence reads: CASSIGQSGANVLTF. The CDR3 DNA is TGTGCCAGTAGTATAGGACAGTCCGGGGCCAACGTCCTGACTTTC.

This clone was found many times. The chain links TRBV19 to TRBJ1-2; D perhaps matches TRBD1 (5 bases). The CDR3 spans 14 residues. Looked up from germline, CDR1 is LNHDA and CDR2 is SQIVND (reference sequence). The V end was cut by 3 bases, the J end by 3 bases, with 11 bases between. The CDR3 reads CASSIPGTDYGYTF. CDR3 in DNA: TGTGCCAGTAGTATCCCCGGGACGGACTATGGCTACACCTTC.

The J gene is TRBJ2-7, the V gene TRBV6-1, with 9 bases matching TRBD2. Germline V gene lookup returns CDR1 MNHNS and CDR2 SASEGT. There are 13 residues in the CDR3. J was trimmed by 3 bases and V by 6 bases; bases with no gene match: 3. CDR3 protein: CASRAGGHYEQYF. CDR3 bases: TGTGCCAGCAGAGCGGGAGGACACTACGAGCAGTACTTC.

The chain links TRBV7-2 to TRBJ1-5; possible D gene TRBD1, 6 bases. This CDR3 spans 15 amino acids. Germline assignment: CDR1 SGHTA and CDR2 FQGNSA. Trimming took 5 bases from V and 5 from J, leaving 16 bases between them. CDR3 in DNA: TGTGCCAGCAGCCCAGGACAGACTAACTATCAGCCCCAGCATTTT. It codes for CASSPGQTNYQPQHF.

The chain links TRBV5-1 to TRBJ1-5, with a tentative D call TRBD1 (6 bases). CDR1 is SGHRS, CDR2 YFSETQ, per germline. Trimming removed 2 bases from V and 6 bases from J, with 15 bases in between. CDR3 length: 15 amino acids. This chain's CDR3 is CASSFGSGGGQPQHF. The CDR3 DNA reads TGCGCCAGCAGCTTTGGCTCCGGGGGCGGTCAGCCCCAGCATTTT.

The gene calls are TRBV10-3 and TRBJ1-5, with TRBD1 matching over 7 bases. With 6 bases clipped from V and 5 bases from J, the junction kept 10 bases outside the gene matches. CDR3 size: 15 residues. Per germline, CDR1 ENHRY and CDR2 SYGVKD. This chain's CDR3 is CAISPRGTDDQPQHF. The DNA for the CDR3 is TGTGCCATCAGCCCGAGGGGGACAGACGATCAGCCCCAGCATTTT.

V usage is TRBV29-1 and J usage is TRBJ2-1; D perhaps matches TRBD2 (6 bases). The V and J ends lost 0 bases and 1 base respectively, with 10 bases between them. CDR1 is SQVTM, CDR2 ANQGSEA, per germline. This CDR3 is built from 15 residues. The CDR3 DNA sequence: TGCAGCGTTGAAGATAAGGGGAGGTCCTACAATGAGCAGTTCTTC. Its protein product is CSVEDKGRSYNEQFF.

The J gene is TRBJ2-7, the V gene TRBV5-1; 8 bases are a match to TRBD1. The junction had 8 bases not matched to a gene; V was cut back by 3 bases and J by 3 bases. Germline CDR1 reads SGHRS; CDR2 reads YFSETQ. The CDR3 sequence is 15 residues long. The CDR3 sequence: CASSSSITGGYEQYF. CDR3 nucleotide sequence: TGCGCCAGCAGCTCCTCCATAACAGGGGGCTACGAGCAGTACTTC.

The chain joins TRBV6-1 to TRBJ2-1; D ambiguous. The CDR3 is made up of 11 amino acids. The ends were cut back, 8 bases at V and 8 bases at J, with 10 bases in the middle. Germline values: CDR1 MNHNS, CDR2 SASEGT. As DNA, the CDR3 is TGTGCCAGCTTTAGCTCCCATGAGCAGTTCTTC. Translating it yields CASFSSHEQFF.